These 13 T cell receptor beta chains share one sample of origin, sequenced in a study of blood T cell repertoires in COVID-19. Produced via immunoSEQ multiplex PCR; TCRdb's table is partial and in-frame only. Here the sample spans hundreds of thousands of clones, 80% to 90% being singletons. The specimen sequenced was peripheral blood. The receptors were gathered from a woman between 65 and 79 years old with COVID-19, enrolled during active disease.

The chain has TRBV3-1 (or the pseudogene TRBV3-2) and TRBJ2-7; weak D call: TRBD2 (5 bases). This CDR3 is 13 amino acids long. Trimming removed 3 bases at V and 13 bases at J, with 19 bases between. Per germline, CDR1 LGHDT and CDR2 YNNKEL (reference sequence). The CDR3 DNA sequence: TGTGCCAGCAGCCAGGCGGGCTCCGGGTGGTATTACTTC. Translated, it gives CASSQAGSGWYYF.

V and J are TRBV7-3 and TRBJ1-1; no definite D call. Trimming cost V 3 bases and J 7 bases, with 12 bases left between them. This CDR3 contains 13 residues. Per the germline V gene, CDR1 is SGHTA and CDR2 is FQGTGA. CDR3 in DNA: TGTGCCAGCAGCTTGGCCTTTGGCGGTGAAGCTTTCTTT. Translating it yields CASSLAFGGEAFF.

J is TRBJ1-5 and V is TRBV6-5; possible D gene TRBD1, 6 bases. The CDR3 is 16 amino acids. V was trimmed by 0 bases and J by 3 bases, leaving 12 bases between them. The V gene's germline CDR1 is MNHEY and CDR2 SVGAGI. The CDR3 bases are TGTGCCAGCAGTTACTCCTCCAGGGGAAACAATCAGCCCCAGCATTTT. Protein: CASSYSSRGNNQPQHF.

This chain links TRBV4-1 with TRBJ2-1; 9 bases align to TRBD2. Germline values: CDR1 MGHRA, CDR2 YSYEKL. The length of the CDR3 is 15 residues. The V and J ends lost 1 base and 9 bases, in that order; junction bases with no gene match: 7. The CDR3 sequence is CASSQAEREVGEQFF. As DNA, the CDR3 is TGCGCCAGCAGCCAAGCAGAGCGGGAGGTAGGTGAGCAGTTCTTC.

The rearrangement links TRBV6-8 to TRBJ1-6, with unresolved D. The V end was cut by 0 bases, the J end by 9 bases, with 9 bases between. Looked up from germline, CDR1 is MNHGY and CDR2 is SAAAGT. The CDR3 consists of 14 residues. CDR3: CASSYSFSASPLHF. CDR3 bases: TGTGCCAGCAGTTACTCATTTAGTGCTTCACCCCTCCACTTT.

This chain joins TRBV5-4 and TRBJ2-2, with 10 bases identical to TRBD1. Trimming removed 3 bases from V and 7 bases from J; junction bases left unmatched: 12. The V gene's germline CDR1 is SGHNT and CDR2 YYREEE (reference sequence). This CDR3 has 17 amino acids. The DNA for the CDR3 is TGTGCCAGCAGCTACGGTGGGACAGGGGATCCGAGCGGGGAGCTGTTTTTT. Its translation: CASSYGGTGDPSGELFF.

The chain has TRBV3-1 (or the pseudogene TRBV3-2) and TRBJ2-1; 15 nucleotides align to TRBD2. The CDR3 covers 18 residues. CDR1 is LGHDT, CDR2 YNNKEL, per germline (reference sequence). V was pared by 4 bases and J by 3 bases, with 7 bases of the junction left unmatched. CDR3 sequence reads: CASSPGLAGGPLYNEQFF. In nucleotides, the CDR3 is TGTGCCAGCAGCCCGGGACTAGCGGGAGGCCCCCTCTACAATGAGCAGTTCTTC.

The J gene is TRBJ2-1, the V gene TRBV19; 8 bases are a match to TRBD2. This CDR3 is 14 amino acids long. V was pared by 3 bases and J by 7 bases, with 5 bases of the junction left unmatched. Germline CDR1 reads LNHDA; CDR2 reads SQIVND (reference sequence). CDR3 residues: CASSIPSGGNEQFF. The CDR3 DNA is TGTGCCAGTAGTATCCCCTCGGGAGGGAATGAGCAGTTCTTC.

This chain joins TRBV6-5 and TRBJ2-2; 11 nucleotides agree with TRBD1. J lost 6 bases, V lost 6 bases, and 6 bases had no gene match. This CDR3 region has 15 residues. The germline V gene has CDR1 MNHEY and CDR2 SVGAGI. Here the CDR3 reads CASRYGQGAPGELFF. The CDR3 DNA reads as TGTGCCAGCAGATACGGACAGGGGGCCCCCGGGGAGCTGTTTTTT.

The CDR3 reads CSVATFEAFF. CDR3 coding DNA: TGCAGCGTCGCTACCTTTGAAGCTTTCTTT. V usage is TRBV29-1 and J usage is TRBJ1-1; D unclear. V lost 6 bases and J lost 7, with 9 bases in between. The CDR3 contains 10 residues. CDR1 is SQVTM, CDR2 ANQGSEA, per germline. Full variable domain (remainder filled in from reference TRBV29-1 and TRBJ1-1): SAVISQKPSRDICQRGTSLTIQCQVDSQVTMMFWYRQQPGQSLTLIATANQGSEATYESGFVIDKFPISRPNLTFSTLTVSNMSPEDSSIYLCSVATFEAFFGQGTRLTVV.

CDR3 sequence (DNA): TGTGCCAGCAGTAAGACAGGGAGAAATCAGCCCCAGCATTTT. Its protein is CASSKTGRNQPQHF. This sequence joins TRBV6-5 and TRBJ1-5, with TRBD1 matching over 7 bases. V lost 5 bases, J lost 4 bases, and 5 bases stayed unmatched. Germline V gene lookup returns CDR1 MNHEY and CDR2 SVGAGI. The CDR3 is 14 residues long.

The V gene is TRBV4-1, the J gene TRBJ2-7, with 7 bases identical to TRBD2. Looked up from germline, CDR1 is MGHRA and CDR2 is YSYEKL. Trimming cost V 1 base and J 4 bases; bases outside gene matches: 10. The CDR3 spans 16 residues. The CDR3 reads CASSQAGSGAIYEQYF. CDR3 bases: TGCGCCAGCAGCCAAGCCGGAAGCGGGGCAATATACGAGCAGTACTTC.

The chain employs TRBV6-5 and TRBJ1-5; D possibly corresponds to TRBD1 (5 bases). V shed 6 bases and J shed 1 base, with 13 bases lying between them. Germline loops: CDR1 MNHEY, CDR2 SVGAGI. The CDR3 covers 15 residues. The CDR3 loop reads CASRVNRRSNQPQHF. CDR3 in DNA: TGTGCCAGCAGGGTTAACAGGAGAAGCAATCAGCCCCAGCATTTT.